These T cell receptor beta chains were read from a single sample in a study of technical replicates of blood from several donors. Data came from immunoSEQ multiplex PCR; TCRdb stores just in-frame clones and leaves some out. Of some 76,000 clones in the sample, 90% to 95% were seen once. Sequences were obtained from T cells isolated from PBMCs. These receptors all stem from a human donor in good health. Both conserved end residues are part of each CDR3.

len | v_gene | CDR3aa
16 | TRBV7-2 | CASSLIAGGGKNEQFF
14 | TRBV19 | CASQDEDRAGGYTF
16 | TRBV5-1 | CASSSLAGGDTGELFF
13 | TRBV5-4 | CASSSLVPNEQYF
16 | TRBV25-1 | CASSERGLASYNEQFF
16 | TRBV5-1 | CASSLVVADPTDTQYF
14 | TRBV5-8 | CASSPDFATGELFF
13 | TRBV4-1 | CASSQLSGTEAFF
14 | TRBV2 | CASSVASTYNEQFF
14 | TRBV7-8 | CASSSPEGAGGYTF
14 | TRBV30 | CAWSRQTPGNTIYF
16 | TRBV4-2 | CASSQVRIRGTDTQYF
19 | TRBV18 | CASSPVPSGRIANTGELFF
12 | TRBV7-8 | CASSPGLDEQFF
14 | TRBV6-5 | CASIPQREEGTQYF
15 | TRBV27 | CASSLRLAGIETQYF
11 | TRBV5-1 | CASSYSGELFF
15 | TRBV29-1 | CSVVSGQGAPGELFF
13 | TRBV7-2 | CASSAGLAGGGYF
14 | TRBV19 | CASSGQVFNTEAFF
15 | TRBV19 | CASSTSGTESYGYTF
15 | TRBV10-2 | CASSDAGIANTEAFF
15 | TRBV27 | CASSFGTGHNQPQHF
15 | TRBV6-5 | CASRDGLAGSYEQYF
15 | TRBV12-5 | CASGEQTGGNQPQHF
13 | TRBV4-3 | CASSQDTRYEQYF
14 | TRBV2 | CASSGGQDPYGYTF
15 | TRBV11-2 | CASSLGTRGYYEQYF
14 | TRBV9 | CASSGEGRVNEQFF
11 | TRBV9 | CASSVDSEQFF
13 | TRBV9 | CASSAGDAGEQYF
14 | TRBV19 | CASSIGERTDTQYF
12 | TRBV7-9 | CASSSLGAEAFF
16 | TRBV28 | CASSLDTIATNEKLFF
14 | TRBV18 | CASSPFNSNYGYTF